This is a list of T cell receptor beta chains from one sample in a study of T cell responses to AZD1222 COVID-19 vaccine. Produced via immunoSEQ multiplex PCR; TCRdb's table is partial and in-frame only. This table holds tens of thousands of clones, about 80% found once. The starting material was peripheral blood, obtained 28 days after the second AZD1222 dose. These TCRs come from an adult who received the AZD1222 COVID-19 vaccine. Both conserved end residues are part of each CDR3. Each record gives: clone size, J gene, D gene, V gene, CDR3 protein, CDR3 DNA. The D gene is left open where the match is weak. Not every row has a clone size; where given, it reads once, few, many or a size class.

. | TRBJ2-1 | TRBD1 | TRBV7-3 | CASSLLQGAYNEQFF | TGTGCCAGCAGCTTACTCCAGGGGGCCTACAATGAGCAGTTCTTC
. | TRBJ1-2 | TRBD1 | TRBV28 | CASSLDRAYGYTF | TGTGCCAGCAGTTTGGACAGGGCCTATGGCTACACCTTC
. | TRBJ2-3 | . | TRBV18 | CASSAGSSTDTQYF | TGTGCCAGCTCAGCAGGGTCTAGCACAGATACGCAGTATTTT
. | TRBJ1-5 | TRBD1 | TRBV19 | CASTRTGGRQPQHF | TGTGCCAGTACCAGAACAGGGGGCCGTCAGCCCCAGCATTTT
. | TRBJ1-1 | TRBD1 | TRBV4-1 | CASSPDRIQRNTEAFF | TGCGCCAGCAGCCCGGACAGGATCCAAAGGAACACTGAAGCTTTCTTT
once | TRBJ2-1 | . | TRBV24-1 | CATSDFGNEQFF | TGTGCCACCAGTGATTTTGGGAATGAGCAGTTCTTC
. | TRBJ2-1 | TRBD2 | TRBV6-5 | CASRSGGAGANEQFF | TGTGCCAGCAGGAGCGGGGGGGCTGGGGCCAATGAGCAGTTCTTC
. | TRBJ1-4 | . | TRBV2 | CASSDPRGRSTATNEKLFF | TGTGCCAGCAGTGACCCCAGGGGTAGGTCTACTGCAACTAATGAAAAACTGTTTTTT
. | TRBJ1-1 | . | TRBV15 | CATSRVRGLNTEAFF | TGTGCCACCAGCAGAGTCCGGGGCCTAAACACTGAAGCTTTCTTT
. | TRBJ1-5 | . | TRBV7-2 | CASSLPGNQPQHF | TGTGCCAGCAGCTTACCGGGCAATCAGCCCCAGCATTTT
. | TRBJ2-1 | . | TRBV4-3 | CASSQELQAIYNEQFF | TGCGCCAGCAGTCAAGAACTCCAGGCTATTTACAATGAGCAGTTCTTC
. | TRBJ1-5 | . | TRBV25-1 | CASSDTTANQPQHF | TGTGCCAGCAGTGATACCACGGCAAATCAGCCCCAGCATTTT
. | TRBJ1-1 | . | TRBV30 | CAWSETVGHTEAFF | TGTGCCTGGAGTGAGACAGTCGGTCACACTGAAGCTTTCTTT
. | TRBJ1-5 | TRBD1 | TRBV19 | CASSSGQNQPQHF | TGTGCCAGTAGCTCGGGACAGAATCAGCCCCAGCATTTT
. | TRBJ1-5 | . | TRBV2 | CASSEALTYPGQPQHF | TGTGCCAGCAGTGAAGCGCTAACGTATCCGGGGCAGCCCCAGCATTTT
. | TRBJ2-7 | TRBD1 | TRBV6-5 | CASQRITGQPYEQYF | TGTGCCAGTCAGAGAATAACGGGACAGCCCTACGAGCAGTACTTC
few | TRBJ1-5 | . | TRBV7-8 | CASSGAVGQPQHF | TGTGCCAGCAGCGGGGCGGTAGGTCAGCCCCAGCATTTT
. | TRBJ1-3 | TRBD1 | TRBV4-1 | CASSQLRGQISGNTIYF | TGCGCCAGCAGCCAATTGAGGGGACAGATATCTGGAAACACCATATATTTT
. | TRBJ2-3 | TRBD1 | TRBV25-1 | CASSESWTGYTDTQYF | TGTGCCAGCAGTGAATCTTGGACAGGGTACACAGATACGCAGTATTTT
. | TRBJ1-2 | . | TRBV3-1/TRBV3-2 | CASSQIPGPSFGYTF | TGTGCCAGCAGCCAGATTCCGGGGCCTTCCTTCGGCTACACCTTC
once | TRBJ1-4 | . | TRBV7-8 | CASSYREAGRGLFF | TGTGCCAGCAGCTATCGCGAGGCCGGGCGGGGACTGTTTTTT
few | TRBJ1-4 | . | TRBV7-9 | CASSRGLGVRNEKLFF | TGTGCCAGCAGCAGAGGGCTGGGGGTCCGTAATGAAAAACTGTTTTTT
once | TRBJ2-7 | . | TRBV15 | CATSRDGGRADEQYF | TGTGCCACCAGCAGAGATGGGGGCAGGGCGGACGAGCAGTACTTC
few | TRBJ1-4 | TRBD1 | TRBV11-2 | CASSPRWDRGEKLFF | TGTGCCAGCAGCCCACGCTGGGACAGGGGTGAAAAACTGTTTTTT
. | TRBJ1-1 | . | TRBV19 | CAIRWGGNTEAFF | TGTGCAATCCGGTGGGGGGGAAACACTGAAGCTTTCTTT
few | TRBJ1-6 | . | TRBV3-1/TRBV3-2 | CASSLSSGSNSPLHF | TGTGCCAGCAGCCTTTCGTCGGGATCTAATTCACCCCTCCACTTT
. | TRBJ1-2 | TRBD1 | TRBV11-2 | CASSFTGAAYGYTF | TGTGCCAGCAGCTTTACAGGGGCTGCCTATGGCTACACCTTC
. | TRBJ2-2 | . | TRBV5-4 | CASSSPGAVANTGELFF | TGTGCCAGCAGCTCCCCGGGGGCGGTCGCGAACACCGGGGAGCTGTTTTTT
. | TRBJ1-4 | TRBD1 | TRBV9 | CASSVGQDVRGELFF | TGTGCCAGCAGCGTGGGACAGGACGTGCGCGGGGAACTGTTTTTT
. | TRBJ2-3 | TRBD2 | TRBV6-2/TRBV6-3 | CASSYSPGGLTDTQYF | TGTGCCAGCAGTTACTCGCCGGGGGGGCTCACAGATACGCAGTATTTT
. | TRBJ1-1 | TRBD1 | TRBV18 | CASSPGTGDGTEAFF | TGTGCCAGCTCCCCCGGGACAGGGGATGGGACTGAAGCTTTCTTT
once | TRBJ1-6 | TRBD1 | TRBV2 | CASSAMDRKVHNSPLHF | TGTGCCAGCAGTGCTATGGACAGGAAGGTTCATAATTCACCCCTCCACTTT
. | TRBJ1-1 | . | TRBV6-1 | CASSESAGNGAWDTEAFF | TGTGCCAGCAGTGAATCGGCAGGGAATGGAGCCTGGGACACTGAAGCTTTCTTT
. | TRBJ2-5 | . | TRBV4-1 | CASSLRREETQYF | TGCGCCAGCAGCCTTAGGAGGGAAGAGACCCAGTACTTC
. | TRBJ1-1 | TRBD1 | TRBV7-2 | CASSSRQGGYTEAFF | TGTGCCAGCAGCTCCCGACAGGGAGGGTACACTGAAGCTTTCTTT
. | TRBJ1-2 | TRBD1 | TRBV9 | CASSALTGGALGGYTF | TGTGCCAGCAGCGCGTTAACAGGGGGCGCATTAGGGGGCTACACCTTC
. | TRBJ1-4 | . | TRBV7-2 | CASSLNRFNEKLFF | TGTGCCAGCAGCTTAAACAGGTTCAATGAAAAACTGTTTTTT
. | TRBJ2-5 | . | TRBV4-1 | CASSQDFWGETQYF | TGCGCCAGCAGCCAAGATTTTTGGGGTGAGACCCAGTACTTC
. | TRBJ1-5 | . | TRBV28 | CASSYTGPQPQHF | TGTGCCAGCAGTTACACGGGACCTCAGCCCCAGCATTTT
. | TRBJ1-4 | . | TRBV30 | CAWSGGGLGTNEKLFF | TGTGCCTGGAGTGGGGGGGGATTGGGAACTAATGAAAAACTGTTTTTT
few | TRBJ1-6 | . | TRBV5-4 | CASSLVGQRNSPLHF | TGTGCCAGCAGCTTGGTAGGGCAGCGAAATTCACCCCTCCACTTT
. | TRBJ2-2 | TRBD1 | TRBV18 | CASSPKARGPGGELFF | TGTGCCAGCTCACCTAAGGCTAGGGGGCCCGGCGGGGAGCTGTTTTTT
. | TRBJ2-7 | . | TRBV11-2 | CASSLWRRGVRYEQYF | TGTGCCAGCAGCTTATGGCGGCGAGGGGTGAGGTACGAGCAGTACTTC
. | TRBJ2-7 | . | TRBV6-2/TRBV6-3 | CASSYSRAVGTGSLSYEQYF | TGTGCCAGCAGTTACTCGAGAGCGGTGGGAACAGGGTCCCTCTCCTACGAGCAGTACTTC
. | TRBJ1-5 | . | TRBV1 | CTSSPPGAWNQPQHF | TGCACCAGCAGCCCCCCGGGGGCCTGGAATCAGCCCCAGCATTTT
once | TRBJ1-5 | . | TRBV6-1 | CASSERGLQPQHF | TGTGCCAGCAGTGAACGAGGTCTTCAGCCCCAGCATTTT
. | TRBJ1-2 | . | TRBV5-5 | CASSLEVLGPPRGTF | TGTGCCAGCAGCTTGGAGGTTTTGGGCCCGCCCAGGGGTACCTTC
. | TRBJ1-1 | . | TRBV9 | CASSFHRPEAFF | TGTGCCAGCAGCTTCCACAGGCCTGAAGCTTTCTTT
. | TRBJ1-1 | TRBD1 | TRBV7-9 | CASSSTPGQGVAEAFF | TGTGCCAGCAGCTCTACCCCTGGACAGGGGGTAGCTGAAGCTTTCTTT
few | TRBJ1-4 | . | TRBV7-9 | CASSTTGTWREKLFF | TGTGCCAGCAGCACTACAGGGACGTGGCGTGAAAAACTGTTTTTT
. | TRBJ1-6 | . | TRBV6-5 | CASSLRVVGSLHF | TGTGCCAGCAGTCTCAGGGTGGTTGGTTCCCTCCACTTT
. | TRBJ1-2 | . | TRBV28 | CASSSIYGHTF | TGTGCCAGCAGTTCAATTTATGGCCACACCTTC
. | TRBJ2-7 | TRBD2 | TRBV20-1 | CSASTGLAAHYSYEQYF | TGCAGTGCTAGTACGGGACTAGCGGCTCACTACTCCTACGAGCAGTACTTC
. | TRBJ1-6 | . | TRBV30 | CAWSRPGGSYNSPLHF | TGTGCCTGGAGTCGGCCGGGGGGGTCCTATAATTCACCCCTCCACTTT
. | TRBJ2-5 | TRBD1 | TRBV19 | CASSIMGQGFQETQYF | TGTGCCAGTAGTATCATGGGACAGGGTTTCCAAGAGACCCAGTACTTC
. | TRBJ2-7 | . | TRBV5-1 | CASSNSREQVDYEQYF | TGCGCCAGCAGCAACAGTCGCGAGCAGGTAGACTACGAGCAGTACTTC
. | TRBJ1-5 | TRBD1 | TRBV3-1/TRBV3-2 | CASSLTGTGRSSNQPQHF | TGTGCCAGCAGTCTAACCGGGACAGGCCGTTCTAGCAATCAGCCCCAGCATTTT
. | TRBJ2-5 | . | TRBV25-1 | CASSDAGDKGETQYF | TGTGCCAGCTCTGATGCAGGGGATAAAGGAGAGACCCAGTACTTC
once | TRBJ1-6 | TRBD1 | TRBV28 | CASSPDRQGLGSPLHF | TGTGCCAGCAGCCCAGACCGACAGGGCTTAGGATCACCCCTCCACTTT
. | TRBJ2-7 | . | TRBV28 | CASSFQGRGEQYF | TGTGCCAGCAGTTTTCAGGGGAGGGGAGAGCAGTACTTC